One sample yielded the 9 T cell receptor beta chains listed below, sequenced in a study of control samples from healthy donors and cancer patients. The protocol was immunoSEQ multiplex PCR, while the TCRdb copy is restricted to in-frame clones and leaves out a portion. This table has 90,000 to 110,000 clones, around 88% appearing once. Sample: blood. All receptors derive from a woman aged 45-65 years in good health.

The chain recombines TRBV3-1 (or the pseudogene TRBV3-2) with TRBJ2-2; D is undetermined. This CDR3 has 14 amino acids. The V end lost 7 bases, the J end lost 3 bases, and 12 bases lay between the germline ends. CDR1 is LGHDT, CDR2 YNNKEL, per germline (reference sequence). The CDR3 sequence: CASTPLGYTGELFF. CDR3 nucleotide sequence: TGTGCCAGCACCCCCCTCGGATACACCGGGGAGCTGTTTTTT.

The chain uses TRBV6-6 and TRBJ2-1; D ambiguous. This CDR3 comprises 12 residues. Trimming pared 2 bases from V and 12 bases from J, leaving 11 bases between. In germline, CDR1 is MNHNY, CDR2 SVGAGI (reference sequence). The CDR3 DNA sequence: TGTGCCAGCAGTTACGAGGACCATCGGCAGTTCTTC. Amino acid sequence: CASSYEDHRQFF.

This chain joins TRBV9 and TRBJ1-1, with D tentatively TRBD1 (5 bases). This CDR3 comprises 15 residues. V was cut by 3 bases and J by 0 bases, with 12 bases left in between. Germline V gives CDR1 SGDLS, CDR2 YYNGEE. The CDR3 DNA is TGTGCCAGCAGCGCCGGGGACCGGTTGAACACTGAAGCTTTCTTT. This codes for CASSAGDRLNTEAFF. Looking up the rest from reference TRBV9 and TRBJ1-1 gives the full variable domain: DSGVTQTPKHLITATGQRVTLRCSPRSGDLSVYWYQQSLDQGLQFLIQYYNGEERAKGNILERFSAQQFPDLHSELNLSSLELGDSALYFCASSAGDRLNTEAFFGQGTRLTVV.

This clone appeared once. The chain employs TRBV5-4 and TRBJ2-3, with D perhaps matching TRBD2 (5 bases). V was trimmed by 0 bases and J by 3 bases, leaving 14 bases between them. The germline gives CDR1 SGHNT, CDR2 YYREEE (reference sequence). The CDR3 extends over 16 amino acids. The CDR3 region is CASSLAGGLRTDTQYF. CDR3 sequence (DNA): TGTGCCAGCAGCTTGGCCGGAGGTTTGAGAACAGATACGCAGTATTTT.

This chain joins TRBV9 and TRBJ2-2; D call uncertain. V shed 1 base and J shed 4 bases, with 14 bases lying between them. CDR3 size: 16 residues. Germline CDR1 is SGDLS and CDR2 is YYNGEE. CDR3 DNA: TGTGCCAGCAGCGTACGACCCACGGGCGGCACCGGGGAGCTGTTTTTT. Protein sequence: CASSVRPTGGTGELFF.

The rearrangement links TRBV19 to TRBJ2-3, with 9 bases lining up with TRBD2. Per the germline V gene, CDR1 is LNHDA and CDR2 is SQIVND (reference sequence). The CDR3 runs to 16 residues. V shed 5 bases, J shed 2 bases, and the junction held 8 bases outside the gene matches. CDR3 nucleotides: TGTGCCAGTAGTCCCCGAATAGCGGGGGCCACAGATACGCAGTATTTT. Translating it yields CASSPRIAGATDTQYF.

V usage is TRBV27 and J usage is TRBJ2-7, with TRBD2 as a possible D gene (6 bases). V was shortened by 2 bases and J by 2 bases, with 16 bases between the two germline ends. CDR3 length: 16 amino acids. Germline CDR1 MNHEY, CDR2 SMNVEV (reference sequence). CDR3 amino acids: CASSLHLDGTPYEQYF. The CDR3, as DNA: TGTGCCAGCAGTTTACATCTCGACGGGACTCCCTACGAGCAGTACTTC.

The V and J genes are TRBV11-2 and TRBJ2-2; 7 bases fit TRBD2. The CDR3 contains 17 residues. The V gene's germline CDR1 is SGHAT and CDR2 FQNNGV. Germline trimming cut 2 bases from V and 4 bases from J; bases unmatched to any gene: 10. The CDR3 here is CASSLSGRGGATGELFF. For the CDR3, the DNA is TGTGCCAGCAGCTTAAGTGGGCGGGGAGGGGCCACCGGGGAGCTGTTTTTT.

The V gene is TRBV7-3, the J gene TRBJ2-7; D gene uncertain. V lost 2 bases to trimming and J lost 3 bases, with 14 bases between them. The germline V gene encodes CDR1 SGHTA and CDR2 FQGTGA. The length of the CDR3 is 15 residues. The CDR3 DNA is TGTGCCAGCAGCTTAGGCACAGAGACCTTCTACGAGCAGTACTTC. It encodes CASSLGTETFYEQYF.